This T cell receptor beta chain was retrieved from a study of blood T cell repertoires in COVID-19. The CDR3 runs 19 residues. Germline trimming cut 3 bases from V and 4 bases from J; bases unmatched to any gene: 13. In germline, CDR1 is KGHDR, CDR2 SFDVKD. Per the original data handling: Nucleated cell counts were estimated from reference gene primer amplification. Only in-frame clones appear in the TCRdb table, and some are missing; sequencing was by immunoSEQ multiplex PCR. D and trimming were read from the DNA, whereas the V and J calls and clone size are those reported in that table. The sample has hundreds of thousands of clones, around nine tenths seen once; the top ten hold 1% to 1.5%.

The chain couples TRBV24-1 to TRBJ2-1; 11 bases fit TRBD2. This receptor was taken from a man between 65 and 80 years old with acute or convalescent COVID-19. Sequenced sample: peripheral blood. CDR3 DNA: TGTGCCACCAGTGATCGCACTCCATCACTAGCGGGAGAATACAATGAGCAGTTCTTC. Translation: CATSDRTPSLAGEYNEQFF.